The 18 T cell receptor beta chains reported below all come from one sample, sequenced in a study of cytomegalovirus exposure and HLA in healthy donors. Primers: 60 Vbeta forward and 13 Jbeta reverse. Sequencing was performed with immunoSEQ multiplex PCR; in TCRdb, only in-frame clones are kept and a portion is missing. Among 100,000 to 150,000 clones listed, approximately 70% were seen once. What was sequenced was PBMCs. The receptors shown here come from a man between 60 and 75 years old in good health and CMV-seropositive.

This clone has a single count. This chain joins TRBV9 and TRBJ2-3, with TRBD2 matching over 11 bases. Per germline, CDR1 SGDLS and CDR2 YYNGEE. V shed 0 bases and J 6 bases; nucleotides not matched to a gene: 6. The CDR3 extends over 16 amino acids. The CDR3 region has the DNA TGTGCCAGCAGCGTAGGGTCTAGCGGGGGGCTGGATACGCAGTATTTT. It is translated as CASSVGSSGGLDTQYF.

The chain couples TRBV9 to TRBJ2-3; no reliable D call. Deletions cut 4 bases from V and 2 bases from J, with 11 bases between. The CDR3 has 14 residues. Looked up from germline, CDR1 is SGDLS and CDR2 is YYNGEE. DNA of the CDR3: TGTGCCAGCAGCCTGGCCACGCACACAGATACGCAGTATTTT. This translates into CASSLATHTDTQYF. Supplemented by reference TRBV9 and TRBJ2-3, the full variable domain reads DSGVTQTPKHLITATGQRVTLRCSPRSGDLSVYWYQQSLDQGLQFLIQYYNGEERAKGNILERFSAQQFPDLHSELNLSSLELGDSALYFCASSLATHTDTQYFGPGTRLTVL.

This chain uses TRBV5-1 with TRBJ2-7; TRBD1 aligns across 9 bases. J lost 1 base, V lost 3 bases, and 5 bases had no gene match. Germline CDR1 is SGHRS and CDR2 is YFSETQ. The CDR3 sequence is 15 residues long. CDR3 in DNA: TGCGCCAGCAGCTCGGGACAGGGACAGTCCTACGAGCAGTACTTC. Its protein product is CASSSGQGQSYEQYF.

This sequence joins TRBV7-6 and TRBJ1-1; D is possibly TRBD1 (5 bases). This CDR3 has 15 residues. CDR1 and CDR2 (germline): SGHVS, FNYEAQ. Trimming stripped 0 bases from V and 0 bases from J, with 8 bases between. The CDR3 region is CASSLAQGVNTEAFF. The CDR3 nucleotides read TGTGCCAGCAGCTTAGCTCAGGGCGTGAACACTGAAGCTTTCTTT.

This chain links TRBV7-9 with TRBJ2-5, with D possibly matching TRBD1 (5 bases). The CDR3 length is 14 residues. The V and J ends lost 5 bases and 5 bases respectively, with 15 bases between them. Germline CDR1 SEHNR, CDR2 FQNEAQ (reference sequence). CDR3 residues: CASSPPRVVETQYF. Here the CDR3 DNA reads TGTGCCAGCAGCCCGCCCAGGGTGGTCGAGACCCAGTACTTC.

The chain recombines TRBV4-1 with TRBJ2-3, with a possible D match to TRBD1 (5 bases). The CDR3 sequence is 13 residues long. Germline V lookup: CDR1 MGHRA, CDR2 YSYEKL. The V gene lost 0 bases and the J gene lost 4 bases, with 5 bases spanning the gap. In nucleotides, the CDR3 is TGCGCCAGCAGCCAAGAACAGGCAGATACGCAGTATTTT. Translating it yields CASSQEQADTQYF.

The chain couples TRBV7-9 to TRBJ1-3; D might be TRBD1 (6 bases). CDR1 SEHNR and CDR2 FQNEAQ come from the germline V gene (reference sequence). V lost 5 bases, J lost 4 bases, and 12 bases lay in between. This CDR3 spans 14 amino acids. CDR3 residues: CASSPRTAGNTIYF. CDR3 nucleotides: TGTGCCAGCAGCCCTCGGACAGCAGGAAACACCATATATTTT.

The chain links TRBV29-1 to TRBJ2-1; 8 nucleotides align to TRBD2. This CDR3 is 13 amino acids long. Germline CDR1 and CDR2: SQVTM and ANQGSEA. Trimming cost V 7 bases and J 4 bases; bases outside gene matches: 6. The chain's CDR3 is CSGRERGYNEQFF. CDR3 nucleotide sequence: TGCAGCGGGAGGGAGCGGGGGTACAATGAGCAGTTCTTC.

V is TRBV6-1 and J is TRBJ1-2, with a tentative D call TRBD1 (5 bases). This CDR3 region has 14 residues. Germline V gene data show CDR1 as MNHNS and CDR2 as SASEGT. Trimming took off 0 bases at V and 9 bases at J, with 14 bases between the two ends. CDR3 protein: CASSEAGHVGSYTF. CDR3 DNA sequence: TGTGCCAGCAGTGAAGCGGGGCACGTGGGGAGCTACACCTTC.

This clone was picked up a small number of times. The rearrangement links TRBV28 to TRBJ1-1; TRBD1 is a possible D gene (5 bases). Germline lookup yields CDR1 MDHEN and CDR2 SYDVKM. The germline V and J ends were trimmed by 8 bases and 0 bases, with 13 bases remaining between them. The CDR3 covers 14 residues. The CDR3 DNA reads as TGTGCCAGCGGGGGGGAACGGGTGAACACTGAAGCTTTCTTT. Encoded protein: CASGGERVNTEAFF.

This clone appeared once. J is TRBJ1-3 and V is TRBV11-2; TRBD1 is a possible D gene (5 bases). Germline values: CDR1 SGHAT, CDR2 FQNNGV. This CDR3 has 16 residues. V gave up 1 base and J gave up 0 bases, with 10 bases separating them. CDR3 residues: CASSLAGRGSGNTIYF. For the CDR3, the DNA is TGTGCCAGCAGCTTAGCGGGGAGGGGCTCTGGAAACACCATATATTTT.

The chain recombines TRBV10-3 with TRBJ2-3, with 8 bases identical to TRBD1. Germline lookup yields CDR1 ENHRY and CDR2 SYGVKD. CDR3 length: 15 residues. V was pared by 6 bases and J by 4 bases, with 9 bases of the junction left unmatched. CDR3 bases: TGTGCCATCAGGGGACAGGCGTCCGAAGCAGATACGCAGTATTTT. Its translation: CAIRGQASEADTQYF.

The V gene is TRBV18, the J gene TRBJ1-2; TRBD1 agrees at 10 bases. J was trimmed by 1 base and V by 4 bases; bases with no gene match: 0. The V gene's germline CDR1 is KGHSH and CDR2 LQKENI. The CDR3 is 14 residues long. The CDR3: CASSRDRGNYGYTF. CDR3 DNA: TGTGCCAGCTCACGGGACAGGGGTAACTATGGCTACACCTTC.

This sequence joins TRBV19 and TRBJ1-5; 8 nucleotides line up with TRBD1. Per germline, CDR1 LNHDA and CDR2 SQIVND (reference sequence). The CDR3 consists of 15 residues. The ends lost 4 bases at V and 0 bases at J; junction bases unmatched: 2. CDR3 loop: CASSTGQDSNQPQHF. CDR3 DNA sequence: TGTGCCAGTAGTACGGGACAGGATAGCAATCAGCCCCAGCATTTT.

This chain joins TRBV7-9 and TRBJ1-5; D gene ambiguous. This CDR3 contains 13 residues. Germline V gene data show CDR1 as SEHNR and CDR2 as FQNEAQ (reference sequence). V gave up 3 bases and J gave up 5 bases, with 8 bases separating them. For the CDR3, the DNA is TGTGCCAGCAGCTTGTCCGGGGATCAGCCCCAGCATTTT. This sequence encodes CASSLSGDQPQHF.

The rearrangement uses TRBV7-8 and TRBJ2-5; D perhaps matches TRBD1 (5 bases). CDR1 and CDR2 (germline): SGHVS, FQNEAQ. V lost 4 bases and J lost 4, with 13 bases in between. The CDR3 runs to 14 residues. DNA of the CDR3: TGTGCCAGCAGCTGGCAGGGAACGGGAGAGACCCAGTACTTC. It is translated as CASSWQGTGETQYF.

This clone was counted between two and nine times. The chain carries TRBV4-1 and TRBJ2-5; TRBD1 matches at 10 bases. The J call may be in error: the DNA end matches TRBJ2-7 better. Germline V gene data show CDR1 as MGHRA and CDR2 as YSYEKL. The CDR3 contains 15 residues. DNA for the CDR3: TGCGCCAGCAGCCAAGAGGGGACAGGGGCGTACGAGCAGTACTTC. Protein: CASSQEGTGAYEQYF.

The chain employs TRBV5-1 and TRBJ2-7; D might be TRBD1 (6 bases). In germline, CDR1 is SGHRS, CDR2 YFSETQ. The V end was cut by 0 bases, the J end by 7 bases, with 11 bases between. This CDR3 has 13 residues. CDR3 sequence: CASSLEGQGEQYF. Here the CDR3 DNA reads TGCGCCAGCAGCTTGGAGGGACAAGGGGAGCAGTACTTC.